A selection of T cell receptor beta chains follows, all from one sample in a study of T cells in Graves' hyperthyroidism and ophthalmopathy. TCRdb fed the multiplex PCR reads into MiXCR, producing one record per CDR3 protein. The table shows around 300,000 distinct CDR3 sequences, with approximately 19% occurring only once. The material sequenced was blood. These receptors were collected from a middle-aged man with Graves' ophthalmopathy. Each CDR3 is given with its conserved first and last residue. A D gene is named only where the DNA matches it firmly. Clone size is given for some rows only: seen once, a few or many times, or a class if the clone is expanded.

TRBV6-1	-	TRBJ1-4	few	TGTGCCAGCTTGAGGGGTGAAACTAATGAAAAACTGTTTTTT	CASLRGETNEKLFF
TRBV12-3/TRBV12-4	-	TRBJ2-7	few	TGTGCCAGCAGGCGGGGCCCGAACTCCTACGAGCAGTACTTC	CASRRGPNSYEQYF
TRBV19	TRBD2	TRBJ2-1	-	TGTGCCAGTAGTAAACTAGCGGGAGAAGGAGGTCCTTACAATGAGCAGTTCTTC	CASSKLAGEGGPYNEQFF
TRBV7-2	-	TRBJ1-2	-	TGTGCCAGCAGCTTGAGGACGGAGGTGGGAATCTACTATGGCTACACCTTC	CASSLRTEVGIYYGYTF
TRBV5-1	-	TRBJ1-5	-	TGCGCCAGCAGCTTGGCCCCAGGATGGGATAGCAATCAGCCCCAGCATTTT	CASSLAPGWDSNQPQHF
TRBV7-9	-	TRBJ2-7	-	TGTGCCAGCAGCTTAGGCATGGGCGAGCAGTACTTC	CASSLGMGEQYF
TRBV20-1	-	TRBJ1-5	many	TGCAGTGCTAAGGCAGGGGCCAATCAGCCCCAGCATTTT	CSAKAGANQPQHF
TRBV18	-	TRBJ1-5	many	TGTGCCAGCTCACCTGGATGGACAGTGTCAGATCAGCCCCAGCATTTT	CASSPGWTVSDQPQHF
TRBV18	TRBD1	TRBJ2-1	many	TGTGCCAGCTCCCGTACAGGGGATACATACAATGAGCAGTTCTTC	CASSRTGDTYNEQFF
TRBV2	TRBD1	TRBJ2-7	many	TGTGCCAGCAGGCCCCTTCGGACAGGGGGCACCTACGAGCAGTACTTC	CASRPLRTGGTYEQYF
TRBV5-1	TRBD2	TRBJ2-7	few	TGCGCCAGCAGCTTGAAGTCCGAAGCGGGGGGGAGTATTACCTACGAGCAGTACTTC	CASSLKSEAGGSITYEQYF
TRBV27	-	TRBJ2-5	few	TGTGCCAGCAGCACAGGGTTACAAGAGACCCAGTACTTC	CASSTGLQETQYF
TRBV3-1	-	TRBJ1-6	-	TGTGCCAGCAGCCAAGGACAGATTAATTCACCCCTCCACTTT	CASSQGQINSPLHF
TRBV11-3	-	TRBJ2-1	many	TGTGCCAGCAGTCTAGGGGGGGAGCAGTTCTTC	CASSLGGEQFF
TRBV6-2/TRBV6-3	TRBD1	TRBJ2-3	few	TGTGCCAGTAGTTCGGGGACAGCCACAGATACGCAGTATTTT	CASSSGTATDTQYF
TRBV6-2/TRBV6-3	-	TRBJ1-4	-	TGTGCCAGCAGTATGGGGGCGGCGGAAAAACTGTTTTTT	CASSMGAAEKLFF
TRBV3-1	TRBD2	TRBJ2-7	many	TGTGCCAGCAGCCTCGGGACTAGTAACGAGCAGTACTTC	CASSLGTSNEQYF
TRBV9	-	TRBJ1-3	-	TGTGCCAGCAGCGTAGCGGGAGGCCTGGATGGAAACACCATATATTTT	CASSVAGGLDGNTIYF
TRBV7-3	TRBD1	TRBJ2-7	-	TGTGCCAGCAGCTTCTGGGACAGGCCGAGCTCCTACGAGCAGTACTTC	CASSFWDRPSSYEQYF
TRBV7-8	-	TRBJ2-4	-	TGTGCCAGCAGCTTAGGACGTACCCCCAAAAACATTCAGTACTTC	CASSLGRTPKNIQYF
TRBV7-9	TRBD2	TRBJ2-1	many	TGTGCCAGCAGCTACGGACTAGCGGGCTACAATGAGCAGTTCTTC	CASSYGLAGYNEQFF
TRBV6-5	TRBD1	TRBJ1-2	-	TGTGCCAGCAGTTTGGGGACAGGGGCCCTATGGGGCTACACCTTC	CASSLGTGALWGYTF
TRBV11-2	-	TRBJ2-7	few	TGTGCCAGCAGCACCATTAGGGGCCCTTCCTACGAGCAGTACTTC	CASSTIRGPSYEQYF
TRBV6-2/TRBV6-3	-	TRBJ2-1	-	TGTGCCAGCAGTCACTCACCACAGGGTCTTCATCCCCTGTTCTTC	CASSHSPQGLHPLFF
TRBV30	-	TRBJ1-2	many	TGTGCCTGGAGGGAAACCGGGACAGGCTACACCTTC	CAWRETGTGYTF
TRBV24-1	TRBD1	TRBJ2-7	once	TGTGCCACCAGTGCCTCGTCCGGGACAGGGTGGTACGAGCAGTACTTC	CATSASSGTGWYEQYF
TRBV20-1	-	TRBJ2-1	many	TGCAGTGCTCCCCGGTACAATGAGCAGTTCTTC	CSAPRYNEQFF
TRBV5-8	-	TRBJ1-2	-	TGTGCAACGGAACCGGGTGTTAACCATGGCTACACCTTC	CATEPGVNHGYTF
TRBV30	-	TRBJ2-1	many	TGTGCCTGGAGTGTACTTGCGGTAGTGAGTAATGAGCAGTTCTTC	CAWSVLAVVSNEQFF